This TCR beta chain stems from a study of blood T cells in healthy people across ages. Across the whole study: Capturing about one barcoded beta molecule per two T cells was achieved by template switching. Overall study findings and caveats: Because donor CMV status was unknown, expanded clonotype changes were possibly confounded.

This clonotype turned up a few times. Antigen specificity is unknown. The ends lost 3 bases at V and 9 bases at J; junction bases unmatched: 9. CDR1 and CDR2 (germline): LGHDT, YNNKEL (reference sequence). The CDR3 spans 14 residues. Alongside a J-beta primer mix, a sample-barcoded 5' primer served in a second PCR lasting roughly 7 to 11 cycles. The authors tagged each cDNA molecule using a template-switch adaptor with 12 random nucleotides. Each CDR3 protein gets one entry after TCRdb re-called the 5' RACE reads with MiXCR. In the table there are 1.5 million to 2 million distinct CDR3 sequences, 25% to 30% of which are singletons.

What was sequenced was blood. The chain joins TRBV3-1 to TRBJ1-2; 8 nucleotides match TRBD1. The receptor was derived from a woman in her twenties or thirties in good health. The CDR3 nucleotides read TGTGCCAGCAGCCACCCAGGACAGGGCGGGAGCTACACCTTC. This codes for CASSHPGQGGSYTF.